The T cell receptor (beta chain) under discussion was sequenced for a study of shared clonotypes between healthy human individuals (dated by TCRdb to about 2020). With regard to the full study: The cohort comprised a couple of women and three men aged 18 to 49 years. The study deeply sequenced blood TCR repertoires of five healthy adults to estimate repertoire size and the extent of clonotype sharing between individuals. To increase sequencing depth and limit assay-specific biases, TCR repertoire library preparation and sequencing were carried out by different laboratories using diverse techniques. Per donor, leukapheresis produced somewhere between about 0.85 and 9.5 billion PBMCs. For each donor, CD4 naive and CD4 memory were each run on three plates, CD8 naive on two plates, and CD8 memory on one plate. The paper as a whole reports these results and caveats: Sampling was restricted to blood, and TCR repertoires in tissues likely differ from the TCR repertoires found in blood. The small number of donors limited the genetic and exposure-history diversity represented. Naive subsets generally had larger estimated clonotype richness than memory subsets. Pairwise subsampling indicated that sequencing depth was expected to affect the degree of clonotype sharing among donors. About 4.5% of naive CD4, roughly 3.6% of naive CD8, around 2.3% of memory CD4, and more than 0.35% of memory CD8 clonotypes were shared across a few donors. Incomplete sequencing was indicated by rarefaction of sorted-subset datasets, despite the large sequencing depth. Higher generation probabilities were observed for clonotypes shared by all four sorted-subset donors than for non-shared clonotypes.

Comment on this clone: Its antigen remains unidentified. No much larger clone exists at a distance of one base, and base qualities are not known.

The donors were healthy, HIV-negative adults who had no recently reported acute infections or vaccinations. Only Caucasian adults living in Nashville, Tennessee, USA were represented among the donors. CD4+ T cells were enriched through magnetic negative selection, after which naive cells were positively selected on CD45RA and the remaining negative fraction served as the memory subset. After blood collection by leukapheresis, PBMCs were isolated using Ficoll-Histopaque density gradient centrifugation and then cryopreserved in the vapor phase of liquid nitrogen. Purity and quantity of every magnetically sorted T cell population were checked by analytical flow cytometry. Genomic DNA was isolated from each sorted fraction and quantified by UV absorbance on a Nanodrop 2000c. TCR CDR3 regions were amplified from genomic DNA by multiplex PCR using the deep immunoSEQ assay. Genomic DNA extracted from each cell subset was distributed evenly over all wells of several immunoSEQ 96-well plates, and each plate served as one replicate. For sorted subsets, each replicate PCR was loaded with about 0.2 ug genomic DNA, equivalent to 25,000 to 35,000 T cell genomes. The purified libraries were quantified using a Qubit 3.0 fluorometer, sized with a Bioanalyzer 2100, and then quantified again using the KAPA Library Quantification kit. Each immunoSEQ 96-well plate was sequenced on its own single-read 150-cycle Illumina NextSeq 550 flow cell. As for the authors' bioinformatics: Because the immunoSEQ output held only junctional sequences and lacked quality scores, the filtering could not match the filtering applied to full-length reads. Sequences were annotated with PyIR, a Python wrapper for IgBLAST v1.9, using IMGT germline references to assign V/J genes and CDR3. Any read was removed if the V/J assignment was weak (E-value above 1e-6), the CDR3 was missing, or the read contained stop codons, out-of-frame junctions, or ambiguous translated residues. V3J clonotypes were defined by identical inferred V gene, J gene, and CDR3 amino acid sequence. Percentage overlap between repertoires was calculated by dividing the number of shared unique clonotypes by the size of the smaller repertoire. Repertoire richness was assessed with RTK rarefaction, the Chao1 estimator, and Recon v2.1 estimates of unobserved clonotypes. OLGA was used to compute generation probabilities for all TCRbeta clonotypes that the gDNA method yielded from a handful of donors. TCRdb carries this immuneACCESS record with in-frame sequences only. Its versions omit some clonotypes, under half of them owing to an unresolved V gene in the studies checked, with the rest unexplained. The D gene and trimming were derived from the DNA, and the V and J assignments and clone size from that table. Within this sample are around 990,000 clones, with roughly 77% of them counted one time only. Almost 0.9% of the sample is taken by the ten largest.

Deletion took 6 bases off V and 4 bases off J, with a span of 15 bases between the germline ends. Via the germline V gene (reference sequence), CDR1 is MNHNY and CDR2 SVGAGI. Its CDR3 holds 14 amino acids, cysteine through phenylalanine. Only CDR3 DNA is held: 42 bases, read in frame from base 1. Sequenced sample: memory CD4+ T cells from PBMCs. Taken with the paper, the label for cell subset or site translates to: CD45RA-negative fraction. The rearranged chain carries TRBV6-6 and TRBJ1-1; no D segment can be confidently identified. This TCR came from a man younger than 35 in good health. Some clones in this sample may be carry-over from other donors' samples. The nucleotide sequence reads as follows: TGTGCCAGCAGGGTCCCGGGTGTTCGCACTGAAGCTTTCTTT. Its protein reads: CASRVPGVRTEAFF.